These 2 T cell receptor beta chains share one sample of origin, sequenced in a study of T cell responses to AZD1222 COVID-19 vaccine. The method was immunoSEQ multiplex PCR; TCRdb's version includes in-frame clones alone and lacks a portion of them. The sample has about 120,000 clones, around nine tenths seen once. The specimen comprised peripheral blood, sampled on day 0 of AZD1222 vaccination. The receptors shown here come from an adult in good health.

V gene TRBV4-3 combines with J gene TRBJ1-4, with unresolved D. Germline CDR1 LGHNA, CDR2 YSLEER. V lost 0 bases, J lost 5 bases, and 13 bases lay in between. CDR3 length: 16 amino acids. CDR3: CASSQDLGRLNEKLFF. Written as DNA, the CDR3 is TGCGCCAGCAGCCAAGATCTAGGGCGGCTAAATGAAAAACTGTTTTTT.

This chain joins TRBV9 and TRBJ1-2; tentative D call: TRBD1 (5 bases). The ends were cut back, 3 bases at V and 2 bases at J, with 14 bases in the middle. The V gene's germline CDR1 is SGDLS and CDR2 YYNGEE. CDR3 length: 15 amino acids. CDR3 sequence reads: CASSAGAGSNYGYTF. The CDR3 DNA sequence: TGTGCCAGCAGCGCTGGGGCAGGGTCCAACTATGGCTACACCTTC. The whole variable domain, remainder taken from reference TRBV9 and TRBJ1-2, is DSGVTQTPKHLITATGQRVTLRCSPRSGDLSVYWYQQSLDQGLQFLIQYYNGEERAKGNILERFSAQQFPDLHSELNLSSLELGDSALYFCASSAGAGSNYGYTFGSGTRLTVV.